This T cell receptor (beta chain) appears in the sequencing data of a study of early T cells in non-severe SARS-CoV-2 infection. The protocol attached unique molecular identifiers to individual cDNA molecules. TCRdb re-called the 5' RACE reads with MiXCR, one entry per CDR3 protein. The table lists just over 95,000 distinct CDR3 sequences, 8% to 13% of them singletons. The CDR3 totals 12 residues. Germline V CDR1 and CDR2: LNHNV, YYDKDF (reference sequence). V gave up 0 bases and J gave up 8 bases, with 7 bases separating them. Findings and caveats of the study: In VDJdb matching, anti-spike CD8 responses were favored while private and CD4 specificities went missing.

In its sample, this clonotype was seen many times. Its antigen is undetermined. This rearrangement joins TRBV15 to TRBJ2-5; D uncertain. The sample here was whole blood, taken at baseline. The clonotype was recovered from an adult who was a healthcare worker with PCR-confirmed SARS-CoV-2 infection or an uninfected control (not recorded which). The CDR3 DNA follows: TGTGCCACCAGCAGAGAAAGGATTACCCAGTACTTC. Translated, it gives CATSRERITQYF.